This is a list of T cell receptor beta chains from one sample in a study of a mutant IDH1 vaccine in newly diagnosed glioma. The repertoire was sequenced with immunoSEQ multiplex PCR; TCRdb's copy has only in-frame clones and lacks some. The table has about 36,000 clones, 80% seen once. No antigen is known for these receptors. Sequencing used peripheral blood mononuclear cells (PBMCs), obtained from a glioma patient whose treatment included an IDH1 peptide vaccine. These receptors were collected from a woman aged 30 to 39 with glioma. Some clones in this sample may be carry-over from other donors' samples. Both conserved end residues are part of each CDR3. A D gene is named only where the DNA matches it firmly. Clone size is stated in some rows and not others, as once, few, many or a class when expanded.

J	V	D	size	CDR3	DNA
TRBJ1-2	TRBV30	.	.	CAWIAETGGYTF	TGTGCCTGGATTGCCGAAACGGGGGGCTACACCTTC
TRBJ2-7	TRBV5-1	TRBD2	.	CASSPRTSGSSYEQYF	TGCGCCAGCAGCCCCAGGACTAGCGGGTCCTCCTACGAGCAGTACTTC
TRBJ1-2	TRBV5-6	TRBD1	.	CASQDRGTYGYTF	TGTGCCAGTCAAGACAGGGGGACCTATGGCTACACCTTC
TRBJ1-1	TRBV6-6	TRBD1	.	CASSLDRGSTEAFF	TGTGCCAGCAGTTTGGACAGGGGGAGCACTGAAGCTTTCTTT
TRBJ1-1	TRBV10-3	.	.	CAISGNRDTEAFF	TGTGCCATCAGTGGCAACCGGGACACTGAAGCTTTCTTT
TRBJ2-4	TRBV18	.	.	CASSPQGWDIQYF	TGTGCCAGCTCACCACAGGGGTGGGACATTCAGTACTTC
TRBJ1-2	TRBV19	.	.	CAIPDIRGYTF	TGTGCCATCCCGGACATTCGTGGCTACACCTTC
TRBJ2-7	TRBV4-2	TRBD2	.	CASSHFPAGDAYEQYF	TGTGCCAGCAGCCATTTTCCAGCGGGAGACGCCTACGAGCAGTACTTC
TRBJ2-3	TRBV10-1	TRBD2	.	CASSDPGLAGGTQYF	TGCGCCAGCAGTGACCCGGGACTGGCCGGGGGGACGCAGTATTTT
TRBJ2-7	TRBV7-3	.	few	CASSLMGQNSEQYF	TGTGCCAGCAGCTTAATGGGTCAGAATAGCGAGCAGTACTTC
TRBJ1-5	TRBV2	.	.	CASSGGGVRPQHF	TGTGCCAGCAGTGGGGGAGGGGTTCGTCCCCAGCATTTT
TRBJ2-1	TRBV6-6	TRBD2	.	CASSTPGLGVENEQFF	TGTGCCAGCAGTACCCCGGGACTAGGTGTTGAAAATGAGCAGTTCTTC
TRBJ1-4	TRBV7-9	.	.	CASSLEQSEKLFF	TGTGCCAGCAGCTTAGAACAGTCGGAAAAACTGTTTTTT
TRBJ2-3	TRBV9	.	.	CASSVGRGTDTQYF	TGTGCCAGCAGCGTAGGTCGCGGCACAGATACGCAGTATTTT
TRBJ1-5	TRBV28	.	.	CASSLRQGGQPQHF	TGTGCCAGCAGTTTACGGCAGGGAGGGCAGCCCCAGCATTTT
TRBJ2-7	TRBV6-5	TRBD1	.	CASSPGQGAYEQYF	TGTGCCAGCAGCCCCGGACAGGGGGCCTACGAGCAGTACTTC
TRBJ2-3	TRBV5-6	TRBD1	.	CASSLVQGVPDTQYF	TGTGCCAGCAGCTTGGTACAGGGGGTCCCAGATACGCAGTATTTT
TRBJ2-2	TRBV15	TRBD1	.	CATSSPRDRRDTGELFF	TGTGCCACCAGCAGCCCCCGGGACAGAAGAGACACCGGGGAGCTGTTTTTT
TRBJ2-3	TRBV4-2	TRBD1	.	CASSLQGAGPDTQYF	TGTGCCAGCAGCCTGCAGGGGGCAGGCCCAGATACGCAGTATTTT
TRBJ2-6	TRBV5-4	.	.	CASSLGGASGANVLTF	TGTGCCAGCAGCTTGGGGGGCGCATCTGGGGCCAACGTCCTGACTTTC
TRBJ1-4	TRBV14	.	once	CASSHPEDTYEKLFF	TGTGCCAGCAGCCACCCAGAGGACACATATGAAAAACTGTTTTTT
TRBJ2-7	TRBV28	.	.	CASSSPAGAVPYEQYF	TGTGCCAGCAGTTCTCCCGCGGGGGCCGTTCCTTACGAGCAGTACTTC
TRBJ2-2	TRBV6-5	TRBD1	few	CATHDRVNTGELFF	TGTGCCACACACGACAGGGTGAACACCGGGGAGCTGTTTTTT
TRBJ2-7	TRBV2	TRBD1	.	CASSFRTGGNVEQYF	TGTGCCAGCAGCTTTAGGACAGGGGGTAATGTTGAGCAGTACTTC
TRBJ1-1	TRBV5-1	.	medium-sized	CASSPRAGGTEAFF	TGCGCCAGCAGCCCCCGAGCGGGGGGCACTGAAGCTTTCTTT
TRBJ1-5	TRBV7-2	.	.	CASSFRSGFLRGNQPQHF	TGTGCCAGCAGCTTTAGGTCAGGATTCCTGCGGGGCAATCAGCCCCAGCATTTT
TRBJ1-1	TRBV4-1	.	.	CASSQGDFGVAFF	TGCGCCAGCAGCCAGGGGGACTTCGGTGTAGCTTTCTTT
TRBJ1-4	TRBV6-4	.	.	CASSELDSSTNEKLFF	TGTGCCAGCAGTGAACTAGACAGTTCAACTAATGAAAAACTGTTTTTT
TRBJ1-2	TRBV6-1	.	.	CASGGGIRAVYGYTF	TGTGCCAGCGGGGGGGGGATAAGAGCGGTCTATGGCTACACCTTC
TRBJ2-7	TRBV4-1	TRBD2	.	CASSHREGQTYEQYF	TGCGCCAGCAGCCACCGGGAGGGCCAAACCTACGAGCAGTACTTC
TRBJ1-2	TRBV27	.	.	CASRRQANYGYTF	TGTGCCAGCAGGCGACAGGCTAACTATGGCTACACCTTC
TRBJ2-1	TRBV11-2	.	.	CASSGGGPSGNEQFF	TGTGCCAGCAGCGGGGGCGGGCCATCCGGGAATGAGCAGTTCTTC
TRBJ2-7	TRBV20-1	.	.	CSALGVEQYF	TGCAGTGCCTTGGGAGTCGAGCAGTACTTC
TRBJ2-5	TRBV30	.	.	CAWSGETQYF	TGTGCCTGGAGTGGGGAGACCCAGTACTTC
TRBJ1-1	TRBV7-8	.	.	CASSLAPTGRGTEAFF	TGTGCCAGCAGCTTAGCCCCAACAGGGAGGGGAACTGAAGCTTTCTTT
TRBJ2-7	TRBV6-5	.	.	CASSNSLVDEQYF	TGTGCCAGCAGTAATAGCTTGGTCGACGAGCAGTACTTC
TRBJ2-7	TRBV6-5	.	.	CASSYSQGGYEQYF	TGTGCCAGCAGTTACTCACAGGGGGGGTACGAGCAGTACTTC
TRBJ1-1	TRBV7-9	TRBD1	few	CASSSRQGGGAFF	TGTGCCAGCAGCTCTCGACAGGGTGGTGGAGCTTTCTTT
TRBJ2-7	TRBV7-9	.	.	CASSLAQREQYF	TGTGCCAGCAGCTTAGCGCAGAGAGAGCAGTACTTC
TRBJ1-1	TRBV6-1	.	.	CASKGQDTEAFF	TGTGCCAGCAAAGGGCAGGACACTGAAGCTTTCTTT
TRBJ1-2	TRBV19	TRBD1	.	CASREIAGTGETRFYGYTF	TGTGCCAGTAGGGAGATTGCCGGGACAGGTGAGACCCGCTTCTATGGCTACACCTTC
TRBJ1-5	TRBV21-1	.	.	CATKTSGGQPQHF	TGTGCCACCAAGACCTCGGGCGGACAGCCCCAGCATTTT
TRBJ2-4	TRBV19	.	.	CASSLGPQLTLAKNIQYF	TGTGCCAGTTCCCTCGGTCCCCAATTAACACTAGCCAAAAACATTCAGTACTTC
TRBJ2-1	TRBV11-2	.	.	CASSLVASNEQFF	TGTGCCAGCAGCTTAGTGGCTAGCAATGAGCAGTTCTTC
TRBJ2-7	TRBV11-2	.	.	CASSLGRGAPRQYF	TGTGCCAGCAGCTTGGGTCGCGGAGCCCCTAGGCAGTACTTC